This T cell receptor (beta chain) was identified in a study of T-cell memory formation after mild COVID-19. MiXCR, applied by TCRdb to the 5' RACE reads, yields one record per CDR3 protein. The sample records approximately 300,000 distinct CDR3 sequences, roughly 15% being singletons. This clonotype was counted between two and nine times. The CDR3 extends over 15 amino acids. Germline V gene lookup returns CDR1 KGHSH and CDR2 LQKENI. Germline trimming cut 1 base from V and 6 bases from J; bases unmatched to any gene: 5. This sequence joins TRBV18 and TRBJ2-1; 8 nucleotides line up with TRBD1. The clonotype was recovered from a man aged 18 to 29 who had mild COVID-19 (a few samples of this study predate the infection). Cell type and time point are not known. Sequencing was done on a sample of PBMCs or a T cell subset sorted from them (not recorded which). CDR3 sequence (DNA): TGTGCCAGCTCACCACTGCAGGGGGCAGGCAATGAGCAGTTCTTC. Translation gives CASSPLQGAGNEQFF.